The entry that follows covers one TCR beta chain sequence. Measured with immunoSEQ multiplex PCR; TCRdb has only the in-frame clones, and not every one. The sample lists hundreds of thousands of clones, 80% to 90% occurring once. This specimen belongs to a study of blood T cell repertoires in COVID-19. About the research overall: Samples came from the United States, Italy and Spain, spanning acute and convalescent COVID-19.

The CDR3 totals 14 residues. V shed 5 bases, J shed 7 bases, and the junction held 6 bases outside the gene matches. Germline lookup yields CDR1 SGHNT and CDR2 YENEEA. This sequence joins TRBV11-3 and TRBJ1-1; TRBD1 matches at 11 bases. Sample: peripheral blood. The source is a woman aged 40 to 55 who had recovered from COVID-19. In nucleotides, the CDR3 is TGTGCCAGCAGCGCAGGGACAGGGGGGGATGAAGCTTTCTTT. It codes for CASSAGTGGDEAFF. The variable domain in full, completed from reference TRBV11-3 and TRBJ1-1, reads EAGVVQSPRYKIIEKKQPVAFWCNPISGHNTLYWYLQNLGQGPELLIRYENEEAVDDSQLPKDRFSAERLKGVDSTLKIQPAELGDSAVYLCASSAGTGGDEAFFGQGTRLTVV.